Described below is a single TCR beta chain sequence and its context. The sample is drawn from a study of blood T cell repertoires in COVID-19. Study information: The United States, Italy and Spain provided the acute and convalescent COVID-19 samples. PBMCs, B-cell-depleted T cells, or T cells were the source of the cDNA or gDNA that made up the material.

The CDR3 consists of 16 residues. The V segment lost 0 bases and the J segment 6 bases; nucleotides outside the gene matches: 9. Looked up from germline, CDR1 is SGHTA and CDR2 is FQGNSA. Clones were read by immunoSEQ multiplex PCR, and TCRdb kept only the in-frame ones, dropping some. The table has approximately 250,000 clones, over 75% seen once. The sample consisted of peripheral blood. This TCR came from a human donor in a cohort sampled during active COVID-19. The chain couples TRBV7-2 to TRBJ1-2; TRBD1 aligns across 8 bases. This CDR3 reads CASSLAAVGRGHGYTF. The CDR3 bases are TGTGCCAGCAGCTTAGCGGCGGTTGGCAGGGGGCATGGCTACACCTTC.